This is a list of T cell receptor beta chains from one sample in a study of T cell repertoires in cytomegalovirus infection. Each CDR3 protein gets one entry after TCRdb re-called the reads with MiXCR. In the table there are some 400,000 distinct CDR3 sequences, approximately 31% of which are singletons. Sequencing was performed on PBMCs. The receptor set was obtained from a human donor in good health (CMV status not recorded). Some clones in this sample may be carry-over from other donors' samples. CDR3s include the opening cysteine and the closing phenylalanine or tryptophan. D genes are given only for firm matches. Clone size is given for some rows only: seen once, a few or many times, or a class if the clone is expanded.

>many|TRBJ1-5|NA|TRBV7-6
CASSQDSGLNQPQHF
TGTGCCAGCAGCCAGGACAGTGGACTAAATCAGCCCCAGCATTTT
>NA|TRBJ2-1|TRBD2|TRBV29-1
CSVAPTRGGGGYNEQFF
TGCAGCGTTGCCCCCACCCGGGGGGGGGGCGGCTACAATGAGCAGTTCTTC
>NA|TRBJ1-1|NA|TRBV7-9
CASNLGGGDTEAFF
TGTGCCAGCAACCTTGGGGGAGGTGACACTGAAGCTTTCTTT
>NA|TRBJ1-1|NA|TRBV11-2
CASRPLVGHTEAFF
TGTGCCAGCAGACCGTTAGTGGGGCATACTGAAGCTTTCTTT
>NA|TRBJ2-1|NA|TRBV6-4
CASSDRTYNYHFF
TGTGCCAGCAGTGACAGAACCTACAATTATCATTTCTTC
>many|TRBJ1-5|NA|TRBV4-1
CASSQEDWKPQHF
TGCGCCAGCAGCCAAGAGGATTGGAAGCCCCAGCATTTT
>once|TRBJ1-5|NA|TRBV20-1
CSARDWGRQPSNQPQHF
TGCAGTGCTAGAGATTGGGGTCGACAGCCAAGCAATCAGCCCCAGCATTTT
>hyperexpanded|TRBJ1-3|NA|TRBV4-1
CASSQERARDTIYF
TGCGCCAGCAGCCAAGAACGGGCCCGCGACACCATATATTTT
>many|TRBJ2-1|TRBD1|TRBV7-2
CASSLRDRGHEQFF
TGTGCCAGCAGCCTCCGGGACAGGGGACATGAGCAGTTCTTC
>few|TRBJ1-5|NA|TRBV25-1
CASSEGAQPQHF
TGTGCCAGCAGTGAAGGGGCTCAGCCCCAGCATTTT
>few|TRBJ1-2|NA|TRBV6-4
CASRAGTNSYGYTF
TGTGCCAGCAGAGCCGGGACAAACTCTTATGGCTACACCTTC
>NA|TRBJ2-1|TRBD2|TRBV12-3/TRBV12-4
CASRVGGDYNEQFF
TGTGCCAGCAGGGTGGGGGGGGACTACAATGAGCAGTTCTTC
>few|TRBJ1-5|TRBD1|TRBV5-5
CASSLVDRGNQPQHF
TGTGCCAGCAGCTTGGTGGACAGGGGAAATCAGCCCCAGCATTTT
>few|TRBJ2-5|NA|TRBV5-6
CASIPGAGTETQYF
TGTGCCAGCATCCCCGGGGCAGGGACGGAGACCCAGTACTTC
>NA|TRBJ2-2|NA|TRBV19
CASSTLVSGELFF
TGTGCCAGTAGTACCCTCGTTTCCGGGGAGCTGTTTTTT
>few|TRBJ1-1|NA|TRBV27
CASSLIMATEAFF
TGTGCCAGCAGTTTAATTATGGCCACTGAAGCTTTCTTT
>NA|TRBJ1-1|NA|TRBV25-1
CASSAFQGSYTEAFF
TGTGCCAGCAGTGCTTTTCAGGGGAGTTACACTGAAGCTTTCTTT
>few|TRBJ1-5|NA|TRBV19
CASSPDGDQPQHF
TGTGCCAGTAGCCCGGACGGCGATCAGCCCCAGCATTTT
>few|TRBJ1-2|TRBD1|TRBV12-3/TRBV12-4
CASSPQGTNYGYTF
TGTGCCAGCAGTCCACAGGGGACAAACTATGGCTACACCTTC
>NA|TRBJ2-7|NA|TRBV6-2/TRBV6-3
CASRWGGGSYEQYF
TGTGCCAGCAGATGGGGAGGGGGCTCCTACGAGCAGTACTTC
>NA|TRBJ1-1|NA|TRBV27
CASSSPGLLNTEAFF
TGTGCCAGCAGTTCCCCGGGACTCCTGAACACTGAAGCTTTCTTT
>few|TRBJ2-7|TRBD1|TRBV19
CASTLGGDRGLDEQYF
TGTGCCAGTACCCTCGGAGGGGACAGGGGGCTGGACGAGCAGTACTTC
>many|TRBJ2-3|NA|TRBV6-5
CASRVMGTDTQYF
TGTGCCAGCAGGGTTATGGGCACAGATACGCAGTATTTT
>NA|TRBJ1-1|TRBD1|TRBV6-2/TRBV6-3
CASSYGQGRNTEAFF
TGTGCCAGCAGTTACGGACAGGGGCGGAACACTGAAGCTTTCTTT
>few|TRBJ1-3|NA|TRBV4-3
CASSQDLEMHRLSGNTIYF
TGCGCCAGCAGCCAAGATTTAGAAATGCACCGCCTCTCTGGAAACACCATATATTTT